This entry lists 20 T cell receptor beta chains sequenced from one sample in a study of shared clonotypes between healthy human individuals. Produced via immunoSEQ multiplex PCR; TCRdb's table is partial and in-frame only. This table has 1,400,000 or so clones, 98% appearing once. The sample was naive CD4+ T cells sorted from blood. Subset noted: CD45RA+ positively selected. All receptors derive from a man aged 25-40 years in good health.

V usage is TRBV5-1 and J usage is TRBJ2-1; TRBD1 agrees at 10 bases. CDR3 length equals 15 residues. Germline V CDR1 and CDR2: SGHRS, YFSETQ. Unmatched junction bases numbered 10, after V lost 3 bases and J lost 10 bases. The CDR3 protein is CASSSDGTGVQEQFF. Written as DNA, the CDR3 is TGCGCCAGCAGCTCGGACGGGACAGGGGTACAGGAGCAGTTCTTC.

This chain joins TRBV27 and TRBJ2-7, with 10 bases matching TRBD1. This CDR3 has 16 residues. V was pared by 6 bases and J by 1 base, with 9 bases of the junction left unmatched. CDR1 and CDR2 (germline): MNHEY, SMNVEV (reference sequence). The CDR3 DNA sequence: TGTGCCAGCAGAGCCATTCCGGGACAGGGGTCCTACGAGCAGTACTTC. It specifies CASRAIPGQGSYEQYF.

A single count supports this clone. The DNA of the CDR3 is TGCAGCGCCAGACTAGCGGGAGGGCCCCACGAGCAGTACTTC. It translates to CSARLAGGPHEQYF. The genes are TRBV29-1 and TRBJ2-7, with 14 bases aligning to TRBD2. The CDR3 has 14 residues. V shed 7 bases, J shed 5 bases, and the junction held 7 bases outside the gene matches. Germline assignment: CDR1 SQVTM and CDR2 ANQGSEA.

The chain recombines TRBV5-6 with TRBJ2-7, with a weak D call TRBD1 (6 bases). Germline CDR1 is SGHDT and CDR2 is YYEEEE. V gave up 10 bases and J gave up 0 bases, with 14 bases separating them. The CDR3 runs 13 residues. The CDR3 is CAASDRTSYEQYF. CDR3 DNA: TGTGCCGCCTCGGACAGAACCTCCTACGAGCAGTACTTC.

This rearrangement joins TRBV5-1 to TRBJ2-7; tentative D call: TRBD2 (5 bases). V gave up 7 bases and J gave up 2 bases, with 13 bases separating them. CDR1 SGHRS and CDR2 YFSETQ come from the germline V gene. This CDR3 contains 13 residues. The CDR3 is CASSIPGTYEQYF. CDR3 nucleotide sequence: TGCGCCAGCTCTATTCCGGGGACCTACGAGCAGTACTTC. Full variable domain (rest looked up from reference TRBV5-1 and TRBJ2-7): KAGVTQTPRYLIKTRGQQVTLSCSPISGHRSVSWYQQTPGQGLQFLFEYFSETQRNKGNFPGRFSGRQFSNSRSEMNVSTLELGDSALYLCASSIPGTYEQYFGPGTRLTVT.

The V call is TRBV7-2, the J call TRBJ2-1; D unresolved. The CDR3 is made up of 17 amino acids. Trimming pared 5 bases from V and 2 bases from J, leaving 19 bases between. CDR1 is SGHTA and CDR2 is FQGNSA in the germline V gene. CDR3 sequence (DNA): TGTGCCAGCAGCCAGCCAGTGGTCCGCCGCCCCTACAATGAGCAGTTCTTC. Translation: CASSQPVVRRPYNEQFF.

The CDR3 nucleotides read TGCAGCGTGGGGAACAGTAACATGAACACTGAAGCTTTCTTT. This encodes CSVGNSNMNTEAFF. The rearrangement links TRBV29-1 to TRBJ1-1; D is unclear. Trimming removed 6 bases at V and 0 bases at J, with 14 bases between. This CDR3 spans 14 amino acids. Germline values: CDR1 SQVTM, CDR2 ANQGSEA.

The chain combines TRBV28 with TRBJ2-7; D is perhaps TRBD1 or TRBD2 (6 bases each). Per the germline V gene, CDR1 is MDHEN and CDR2 is SYDVKM. This CDR3 comprises 15 residues. Between the trimmed V and J ends, which lost 3 bases and 4 bases, there was a span of 16 bases. The CDR3 DNA is TGTGCCAGCAGTTTCCGTCCGGGGGCGAGGTACGAGCAGTACTTC. Residues: CASSFRPGARYEQYF.

Notes on this clone: The sample contains more than one DNA sequence encoding this CDR3. The genes are TRBV18 and TRBJ1-5, with D hard to call. V lost 3 bases and J lost 7, with 10 bases in between. CDR1 KGHSH and CDR2 LQKENI come from the germline V gene. The CDR3 loop spans 13 amino acids. DNA of the CDR3: TGTGCCAGCTCACCCGGACGAAACCAGCCCCAGCATTTT. Residues: CASSPGRNQPQHF.

This chain joins TRBV30 and TRBJ2-7; TRBD2 might be the D (7 bases). CDR3 size: 15 residues. From germline, CDR1 is GTSNPN and CDR2 SVGIG (reference sequence). V dropped 5 bases and J dropped 6 bases, with 23 bases sitting between them. The CDR3 region has the DNA TGTGCCTGGGAGACTGGGCTAAAGGGGGGGCCCGAGCAGTACTTC. Protein: CAWETGLKGGPEQYF.

The CDR3 spells CASSQVAALGKQYF. The DNA for the CDR3 is TGCGCCAGCAGCCAAGTGGCAGCCCTCGGGAAGCAGTACTTC. The V and J genes are TRBV4-1 and TRBJ2-7, with D possibly matching TRBD2 (5 bases). Per the germline V gene, CDR1 is MGHRA and CDR2 is YSYEKL. This CDR3 spans 14 amino acids. Trimming took 1 base from V and 8 from J, leaving 15 bases between them.

The chain carries TRBV5-4 and TRBJ1-1, with TRBD1 identical over 9 bases. This CDR3 contains 14 residues. In germline, CDR1 is SGHNT, CDR2 YYREEE (reference sequence). J gave up 3 bases and V 2 bases, and 2 bases lay outside the gene matches. The CDR3 region is CASSFRQGDTEAFF. Written as DNA, the CDR3 is TGTGCCAGCAGCTTTAGACAGGGGGACACTGAAGCTTTCTTT.

The J gene is TRBJ2-1, the V gene TRBV5-1; TRBD2 agrees at 14 bases. The CDR3 totals 17 residues. Germline values: CDR1 SGHRS, CDR2 YFSETQ. The V segment lost 2 bases and the J segment 8 bases; nucleotides outside the gene matches: 9. CDR3 region: CASSFFPGTSGRDEQFF. The CDR3 DNA sequence: TGCGCCAGCAGCTTTTTTCCCGGGACTAGCGGGAGAGATGAGCAGTTCTTC.

J is TRBJ2-1 and V is TRBV5-1; weak D call: TRBD2 (6 bases). The CDR3 extends over 17 amino acids. Germline V gene sequence: CDR1 SGHRS, CDR2 YFSETQ. The V end was cut by 0 bases, the J end by 0 bases, with 13 bases between. The CDR3 here is CASSLVTASDSYNEQFF. As DNA, the CDR3 is TGCGCCAGCAGCTTGGTCACCGCTAGCGACTCCTACAATGAGCAGTTCTTC.

This chain uses TRBV19 with TRBJ2-2; D possibly corresponds to TRBD1 (6 bases). The germline gives CDR1 LNHDA, CDR2 SQIVND (reference sequence). This CDR3 has 14 amino acids. Trimming left V 6 bases short and J 5 bases short, with 13 bases between. CDR3 in DNA: TGTGCCAGTAGGGGACAATTACTTACCGGGGAGCTGTTTTTT. It codes for CASRGQLLTGELFF. Variable domain in full (rest from reference TRBV19 and TRBJ2-2): DGGITQSPKYLFRKEGQNVTLSCEQNLNHDAMYWYRQDPGQGLRLIYYSQIVNDFQKGDIAEGYSVSREKKESFPLTVTSAQKNPTAFYLCASRGQLLTGELFFGEGSRLTVL.

V gene TRBV6-5 combines with J gene TRBJ1-2, with 8 nucleotides matching TRBD1. CDR1 and CDR2 from the germline V gene are MNHEY and SVGAGI. V was clipped by 6 bases and J by 5 bases; unmatched bases: 11. This CDR3 is 15 amino acids long. CDR3 region: CASRTQGALTYGYTF. CDR3 sequence (DNA): TGTGCCAGCAGAACTCAGGGGGCTTTAACGTATGGCTACACCTTC.

This chain links TRBV7-9 with TRBJ2-2; no clear D. In germline, CDR1 is SEHNR, CDR2 FQNEAQ (reference sequence). Trimming cost V 6 bases and J 6 bases, with 8 bases left between them. CDR3 length equals 12 residues. The CDR3, as DNA: TGTGCCAGCAGGGTCGGATCCGGGGAGCTGTTTTTT. Amino acid sequence: CASRVGSGELFF.

The chain is built from TRBV18 and TRBJ1-2, with D perhaps matching TRBD1 (5 bases). Trimming cost V 5 bases and J 2 bases, with 9 bases left between them. The germline V gene encodes CDR1 KGHSH and CDR2 LQKENI. The CDR3 loop spans 13 amino acids. CDR3 protein: CASSKDTNYGYTF. CDR3 DNA: TGTGCCAGCTCAAAGGACACCAACTATGGCTACACCTTC.

The chain employs TRBV7-8 and TRBJ2-1, with 7 bases aligning to TRBD1. There are 15 residues in the CDR3. V trimming: 3 bases; J trimming: 2 bases; junction bases outside the gene matches: 4. From germline, CDR1 is SGHVS and CDR2 FQNEAQ. This CDR3 is CASSFSGGPYNEQFF. CDR3 DNA sequence: TGTGCCAGCAGCTTTTCAGGGGGTCCCTACAATGAGCAGTTCTTC.

Notes on this clone: The same CDR3 also results from other DNA sequences found in this sample. The chain joins TRBV2 to TRBJ2-7; no clear D gene. The CDR3 contains 11 residues. Deletions cut 8 bases from V and 1 base from J, with 6 bases between. Germline CDR1 is SNHLY and CDR2 is FYNNEI. CDR3 sequence reads: CASSGSYEQYF. The CDR3 DNA sequence: TGTGCCAGCTCCGGGTCCTACGAGCAGTACTTC.